Presented here are 17 T cell receptor beta chains from one specimen sequenced in a study of cytomegalovirus exposure and HLA in healthy donors. The PCR employed 60 Vbeta primers together with 13 Jbeta primers. Produced via immunoSEQ multiplex PCR; TCRdb's table is partial and in-frame only. The sample consists of 200,000 to 250,000 clones, approximately 82% of them appearing once. Specimen: PBMCs. Receptors originate from a woman aged 45-65 years in good health and CMV-seropositive.

The chain carries TRBV15 and TRBJ1-4; the D is unclear. Trimming removed 5 bases from V and 3 bases from J, with 10 bases in between. There are 14 residues in the CDR3. Germline V gene lookup returns CDR1 LNHNV and CDR2 YYDKDF (reference sequence). CDR3 DNA: TGTGCCACCAGCCCGTGGCCTGCTAATGAAAAACTGTTTTTT. Protein sequence: CATSPWPANEKLFF.

This clone was detected once. The J gene is TRBJ1-1, the V gene TRBV5-4; tentative D call: TRBD1 (6 bases). This CDR3 region has 15 residues. Germline loops: CDR1 SGHNT, CDR2 YYREEE (reference sequence). V dropped 1 base and J dropped 1 base, with 11 bases sitting between them. As DNA, the CDR3 is TGTGCCAGCAGCTTGTACGCAGGGGCGAACACTGAAGCTTTCTTT. It yields the protein CASSLYAGANTEAFF.

This clone was observed a few times. This chain links TRBV6-5 with TRBJ1-4; TRBD1 might be the D (5 bases). The CDR3 has 13 residues. Germline V gene data show CDR1 as MNHEY and CDR2 as SVGAGI. V dropped 5 bases and J dropped 8 bases, with 12 bases sitting between them. The DNA of the CDR3 is TGTGCCAGCAGTGTGGAGGGGCGGGAAAAACTGTTTTTT. Protein product: CASSVEGREKLFF.

The CDR3 sequence is CASSIGQGTGGYTF. Written as DNA, the CDR3 is TGTGCCAGTAGTATTGGACAGGGGACGGGCGGCTACACCTTC. The rearrangement links TRBV19 to TRBJ1-2, with 9 nucleotides matching TRBD1. The CDR3 covers 14 residues. CDR1 and CDR2 (germline): LNHDA, SQIVND (reference sequence). V gave up 3 bases and J gave up 8 bases; unmatched junction bases: 7.

The rearrangement links TRBV6-5 to TRBJ1-2, with a weak D call TRBD1 (5 bases). Trimming shortened V by 5 bases and J by 14 bases, and 18 bases separated the two germline ends. CDR3 length equals 12 residues. CDR1 and CDR2 (germline): MNHEY, SVGAGI. CDR3: CASSESAGGSTF. The DNA for the CDR3 is TGTGCCAGCAGTGAAAGCGCGGGGGGGTCAACCTTC.

This clone was seen just once. V and J are TRBV9 and TRBJ2-2; 9 nucleotides align to TRBD1. The J segment lost 6 bases and the V segment lost 4 bases, leaving 4 bases of the junction unmatched. The length of the CDR3 is 14 residues. Germline V lookup: CDR1 SGDLS, CDR2 YYNGEE. This CDR3 reads CASSPDRGAGELFF. For the CDR3, the DNA is TGTGCCAGCAGCCCCGACAGGGGGGCCGGGGAGCTGTTTTTT.

The gene calls are TRBV7-9 and TRBJ1-4; no firm D call. The CDR3 extends over 16 amino acids. V dropped 5 bases and J dropped 0 bases, with 13 bases sitting between them. Germline loops: CDR1 SEHNR, CDR2 FQNEAQ (reference sequence). The CDR3 sequence: CASSPLIATTNEKLFF. CDR3 coding DNA: TGTGCCAGCAGCCCCCTTATCGCGACAACTAATGAAAAACTGTTTTTT.

CDR3 sequence: CASSSGQGLFSPLHF. The CDR3 DNA reads TGTGCCAGCAGCTCCGGACAGGGACTTTTTTCACCCCTCCACTTT. The gene calls are TRBV7-9 and TRBJ1-6, with 8 bases aligning to TRBD1. V was clipped by 4 bases and J by 9 bases; unmatched bases: 8. Germline lookup yields CDR1 SEHNR and CDR2 FQNEAQ (reference sequence). This CDR3 contains 15 residues.

This rearrangement joins TRBV19 to TRBJ1-5; unclear D gene. V lost 6 bases, J lost 9 bases, and 12 bases lay in between. Per germline, CDR1 LNHDA and CDR2 SQIVND (reference sequence). The CDR3 runs to 12 residues. The CDR3 spells CASSREGGPQHF. The DNA for the CDR3 is TGTGCCAGTAGCCGGGAGGGCGGGCCCCAGCATTTT.

V usage is TRBV30 and J usage is TRBJ2-3; TRBD2 aligns across 8 bases. The trim removed 2 bases at V and 3 bases at J, leaving 4 bases unmatched. This CDR3 has 14 amino acids. Germline CDR1 GTSNPN, CDR2 SVGIG (reference sequence). The CDR3 DNA sequence: TGTGCCTGGAGTCTCGGGGGGGCGACAGATACGCAGTATTTT. This sequence encodes CAWSLGGATDTQYF.

The genes are TRBV28 and TRBJ1-1; the D is unclear. The CDR3 contains 12 residues. Looked up from germline, CDR1 is MDHEN and CDR2 is SYDVKM. V lost 2 bases and J 6 bases, leaving 7 bases between the germline ends. The CDR3 DNA follows: TGTGCCAGCAGTTTAGTCACGGCTGAAGCTTTCTTT. The encoded protein is CASSLVTAEAFF.

The count of this clone is one. The chain carries TRBV30 and TRBJ1-3; D gene uncertain. Germline V lookup: CDR1 GTSNPN, CDR2 SVGIG (reference sequence). Trimming removed 1 base at V and 6 bases at J, with 13 bases between. The CDR3 runs 14 residues. CDR3 in DNA: TGTGCCTGGAGTGCTTTCGGGGTCCAAAACACCATATATTTT. Translating it yields CAWSAFGVQNTIYF.

The chain combines TRBV2 with TRBJ1-2; 7 bases line up with TRBD1. Germline assignment: CDR1 SNHLY and CDR2 FYNNEI. The CDR3 contains 15 residues. J lost 0 bases, V lost 4 bases, and 5 bases had no gene match. This chain's CDR3 is CASSGRDSANYGYTF. The CDR3 nucleotides read TGTGCCAGCAGTGGCCGGGACAGCGCTAACTATGGCTACACCTTC.

The chain links TRBV28 to TRBJ2-5, with D tentatively TRBD1 (5 bases). The J call may be faulty, since TRBJ2-7 better matches the DNA end. The CDR3 is 14 amino acids. CDR1 is MDHEN and CDR2 is SYDVKM in the germline V gene. The CDR3 is CASSLGRANYEQYF. The DNA of the CDR3 is TGTGCCAGCAGTTTAGGCAGGGCCAACTACGAGCAGTACTTC.

V and J are TRBV19 and TRBJ2-3; 13 bases agree with TRBD2. This CDR3 comprises 16 residues. The germline V gene has CDR1 LNHDA and CDR2 SQIVND (reference sequence). Trimming removed 5 bases from V and 0 bases from J; junction bases left unmatched: 2. The CDR3 DNA is TGTGCCAGTAGTCCGGGACTAGCGGGAAGCACAGATACGCAGTATTTT. It is translated as CASSPGLAGSTDTQYF.

The CDR3 region is CASSLVGGTPITGELFF. DNA of the CDR3: TGTGCCAGCAGCTTAGTTGGAGGTACCCCAATTACCGGGGAGCTGTTTTTT. The chain links TRBV7-2 to TRBJ2-2; TRBD2 is a possible D gene (5 bases). Germline V gene data show CDR1 as SGHTA and CDR2 as FQGNSA. CDR3 length: 17 amino acids. V was cut by 1 base and J by 5 bases, with 17 bases left in between.

V gene TRBV6-1 combines with J gene TRBJ2-7; 9 nucleotides line up with TRBD1. The CDR3 totals 16 residues. Germline V gives CDR1 MNHNS, CDR2 SASEGT. Unmatched junction bases numbered 9, after V lost 1 base and J lost 5 bases. The chain's CDR3 is CASSEEAGTGSHEQYF. In nucleotides, the CDR3 is TGTGCCAGCAGTGAAGAGGCCGGGACAGGGTCTCACGAGCAGTACTTC.